This T cell receptor (beta chain) appears in the sequencing data of a study of blood T cell repertoires in COVID-19. The CDR3 totals 15 residues. Germline V gene data show CDR1 as LNHDA and CDR2 as SQIVND (reference sequence). The V gene lost 5 bases and the J gene lost 4 bases, with 16 bases spanning the gap. The repertoire was sequenced with immunoSEQ multiplex PCR; TCRdb's copy has only in-frame clones and lacks some. The sample includes approximately 250,000 clones, around 81% of them seen just once. The sequence was collected from a woman aged 55-69 years with active or convalescent COVID-19. This chain connects TRBV19 to TRBJ2-3; D is ambiguous. Sequences were obtained from peripheral blood. The CDR3 loop is CASSFSPVPSDTQYF. The CDR3 DNA is TGTGCCAGTAGTTTCTCCCCGGTACCTTCAGATACGCAGTATTTT. The full variable domain, with the rest looked up from reference TRBV19 and TRBJ2-3, is DGGITQSPKYLFRKEGQNVTLSCEQNLNHDAMYWYRQDPGQGLRLIYYSQIVNDFQKGDIAEGYSVSREKKESFPLTVTSAQKNPTAFYLCASSFSPVPSDTQYFGPGTRLTVL.